What follows are 20 T cell receptor beta chains derived from one specimen sequenced in a study of blood T cells in healthy people across ages. Sample-barcoded 5' priming and a J-beta primer mix drove a second PCR of about 6 to 12 cycles. TCRdb redid the calling of the 5' RACE reads with MiXCR, one entry per CDR3 protein. The repertoire has some 900,000 distinct CDR3 sequences, roughly 52% of them found once; the top ten carry 10% to 15%. The sample taken for sequencing was blood. Source of these receptors: a man aged 25-45 years in good health.

This clonotype came up a few times. The gene calls are TRBV10-3 and TRBJ2-3; D is possibly TRBD2 (6 bases). Between the trimmed V and J ends, which lost 6 bases and 1 base, there was a span of 11 bases. The CDR3 extends over 14 amino acids. Per the germline V gene, CDR1 is ENHRY and CDR2 is SYGVKD. For the CDR3, the DNA is TGTGCCATCAGCAGTCCTAGCGGCACAGATACGCAGTATTTT. Its protein is CAISSPSGTDTQYF.

The V and J genes are TRBV19 and TRBJ2-1; D may match TRBD1 or TRBD2 (5 bases each). CDR1 and CDR2 (germline): LNHDA, SQIVND (reference sequence). V was clipped by 4 bases and J by 4 bases, with 14 bases between them. This CDR3 has 15 residues. CDR3: CASSSQLGTYNEQFF. The CDR3 DNA reads as TGTGCCAGTAGTAGCCAACTTGGGACGTACAATGAGCAGTTCTTC.

CDR3 sequence reads: CASSLEAFTDTQYF. The CDR3 nucleotides are TGTGCCAGCAGTTTGGAAGCCTTCACAGATACGCAGTATTTT. V and J are TRBV2 and TRBJ2-3; D is unclear. Deletions cut 5 bases from V and 2 bases from J, with 11 bases between. CDR3 length: 14 amino acids. Germline V gene data show CDR1 as SNHLY and CDR2 as FYNNEI.

In its sample, this clonotype was seen a few times. The V and J genes are TRBV12-3 or TRBV12-4 and TRBJ2-1; a weak D match, TRBD1 (5 bases). Trimming removed 8 bases from V and 8 bases from J, with 22 bases in between. The CDR3 has 15 amino acids. The CDR3: CASYPRQGTRDEQFF. The CDR3, as DNA: TGTGCCAGCTATCCACGGCAGGGTACCAGGGATGAGCAGTTCTTC.

The genes are TRBV3-1 and TRBJ1-2; D remains unclear. Germline CDR1 LGHDT, CDR2 YNNKEL (reference sequence). This CDR3 is 14 amino acids long. V was trimmed by 4 bases and J by 4 bases, leaving 13 bases between them. In nucleotides, the CDR3 is TGTGCCAGCAGCCCCCTAAGCGAAGGCTATGGCTACACCTTC. It specifies CASSPLSEGYGYTF. Variable domain in full (rest from reference TRBV3-1 and TRBJ1-2): DTAVSQTPKYLVTQMGNDKSIKCEQNLGHDTMYWYKQDSKKFLKIMFSYNNKELIINETVPNRFSPKSPDKAHLNLHINSLELGDSAVYFCASSPLSEGYGYTFGSGTRLTVV.

This clonotype is a singleton in its sample. The V gene is TRBV7-2, the J gene TRBJ2-7, with D perhaps matching TRBD1 or TRBD2 (5 bases each). The germline V gene encodes CDR1 SGHTA and CDR2 FQGNSA. The CDR3 has 14 residues. Trimming removed 5 bases at V and 2 bases at J, with 13 bases between. CDR3 region: CASSVDGDPYEQYF. CDR3 in DNA: TGTGCCAGCAGCGTAGACGGGGACCCCTACGAGCAGTACTTC.

This clonotype was observed once. The chain couples TRBV19 to TRBJ1-2; D uncertain. CDR1 is LNHDA, CDR2 SQIVND, per germline (reference sequence). V lost 4 bases, J lost 8 bases, and 14 bases lay in between. The CDR3 contains 13 residues. CDR3 DNA: TGTGCCAGTAGTAGCGGGCGTTCCGGCGGCTACACCTTC. Protein: CASSSGRSGGYTF.

On this clonotype itself: The germline gene is not matched at one end of the junction; a read error may be the cause. The chain joins TRBV6-6 to TRBJ2-7, with TRBD1 as a possible D gene (5 bases). From germline, CDR1 is MNHNY and CDR2 SVGAGI (reference sequence). CDR3 length: 11 amino acids. The CDR3 nucleotides are TGTGCCAGCAGTTACTCCCAGGGCTCCCACTTC. It specifies CASSYSQGSHF.

This clonotype was detected a few times. The rearrangement joins TRBV4-1 to TRBJ2-7; a possible D gene is TRBD1 (6 bases). CDR1 is MGHRA, CDR2 YSYEKL, per germline. The V gene lost 4 bases and the J gene lost 2 bases, with 21 bases spanning the gap. This CDR3 contains 17 residues. The CDR3 reads CASSLTGEAFPTYEQYF. In DNA form, the CDR3 reads TGCGCCAGCAGCCTGACAGGCGAGGCCTTTCCAACCTACGAGCAGTACTTC.

This clonotype was seen a handful of times. The V call is TRBV27, the J call TRBJ1-5; D not certain. The CDR3 totals 16 residues. V shed 0 bases and J shed 1 base, with 10 bases lying between them. CDR1 is MNHEY, CDR2 SMNVEV, per germline (reference sequence). The CDR3 region is CASSLSGVGSNQPQHF. The DNA of the CDR3 is TGTGCCAGCAGTTTATCCGGCGTAGGAAGCAATCAGCCCCAGCATTTT.

Comments on this clonotype: One junction end disagrees with the germline gene, perhaps due to a read error. The chain couples TRBV7-9 to TRBJ2-1; 7 positions agree with TRBD1. The CDR3 length is 16 residues. CDR1 SEHNR and CDR2 FQNEAQ come from the germline V gene (reference sequence). This CDR3 is CASSARGSESCNEQFF. The CDR3 DNA sequence: TGTGCCAGCAGCGCCAGGGGGTCTGAGTCCTGCAATGAGCAGTTCTTC.

Note on this clonotype: One end of the junction does not line up with germline, which may come from a read error. This chain uses TRBV7-8 with TRBJ2-2; D is perhaps TRBD2 (6 bases). Germline-derived CDR1 and CDR2 are SGHVS and FQNEAQ. The CDR3 covers 17 residues. The CDR3 DNA sequence: TGTGCCAACAGCTCCAGAAGCAGGGACTCGAACACCGGGGAGCTGTTTTTT. Translation: CANSSRSRDSNTGELFF.

The chain uses TRBV20-1 and TRBJ1-1, with TRBD1 as a possible D gene (6 bases). Germline-derived CDR1 and CDR2 are DFQATT and SNEGSKA (reference sequence). The CDR3 length is 14 residues. With 6 bases removed from V and 4 bases from J, the gap between germline ends came to 18 bases. The CDR3 sequence: CSARGGASSTEAFF. Here the CDR3 DNA reads TGCAGTGCCCGGGGGGGGGCCTCGTCCACTGAAGCTTTCTTT.

This chain connects TRBV7-6 to TRBJ2-1; 8 bases fit TRBD2. Germline V gene lookup returns CDR1 SGHVS and CDR2 FNYEAQ. This CDR3 comprises 13 residues. Trimming took 5 bases from V and 8 from J; bases not matched to a gene: 5. The CDR3 coding sequence is TGTGCCAGCAGCCCGATAGCGGGGTATGAGCAGTTCTTC. As protein: CASSPIAGYEQFF. The whole variable domain, remainder taken from reference TRBV7-6 and TRBJ2-1, is GAGVSQSPRYKVTKRGQDVALRCDPISGHVSLYWYRQALGQGPEFLTYFNYEAQQDKSGLPNDRFSAERPEGSISTLTIQRTEQRDSAMYRCASSPIAGYEQFFGPGTRLTVL.

The chain employs TRBV28 and TRBJ1-1; possibly TRBD1 for D (5 bases). This CDR3 has 19 amino acids. Germline V CDR1 and CDR2: MDHEN, SYDVKM. V dropped 6 bases and J dropped 8 bases, with 34 bases sitting between them. CDR3 region: CASSTFSRSRQGRVFEAFF. In DNA form, the CDR3 reads TGTGCCAGCAGCACATTTTCCCGTAGCCGGCAGGGACGGGTATTCGAAGCTTTCTTT.

The chain is built from TRBV7-2 and TRBJ2-2, with 9 bases identical to TRBD2. The V segment lost 7 bases and the J segment 5 bases; nucleotides outside the gene matches: 8. The CDR3 has 15 amino acids. CDR1 SGHTA and CDR2 FQGNSA come from the germline V gene. CDR3 sequence (DNA): TGTGCCAGCACCAAAAGAGCGGGGGGAACCGGGGAGCTGTTTTTT. It encodes CASTKRAGGTGELFF.

This chain uses TRBV20-1 with TRBJ1-1, with D unclear. This CDR3 spans 11 amino acids. Germline V gene lookup returns CDR1 DFQATT and CDR2 SNEGSKA (reference sequence). Trimming stripped 6 bases from V and 3 bases from J, with 8 bases between. CDR3 region: CSARTDTEAFF. CDR3 DNA sequence: TGCAGTGCACGGACTGACACTGAAGCTTTCTTT.

This clonotype was detected only a few times. The V gene is TRBV12-3 or TRBV12-4, the J gene TRBJ1-4, with D uncertain. This CDR3 region has 13 residues. Trimming shortened V by 7 bases and J by 6 bases, and 12 bases separated the two germline ends. The CDR3 is CASTLQRHEKLFF. CDR3 DNA sequence: TGTGCCAGCACCCTACAGCGACATGAAAAACTGTTTTTT.

The chain joins TRBV7-9 to TRBJ2-2; 10 bases fit TRBD2. Germline V gene data show CDR1 as SEHNR and CDR2 as FQNEAQ (reference sequence). The V and J ends lost 2 bases and 4 bases, in that order; junction bases with no gene match: 4. CDR3 length equals 16 residues. In DNA, the CDR3 is TGTGCCAGCAGCTTATTCAGCGGGGGGGCCACCGGGGAGCTGTTTTTT. Protein: CASSLFSGGATGELFF.

This clonotype was detected only once. The V call is TRBV7-9, the J call TRBJ2-7; TRBD1 might be the D (6 bases). Germline assignment: CDR1 SEHNR and CDR2 FQNEAQ (reference sequence). V was cut by 4 bases and J by 2 bases, with 12 bases left in between. This CDR3 has 14 residues. CDR3 sequence reads: CASSSRQEPYEQYF. Written as DNA, the CDR3 is TGTGCCAGCAGCTCCCGACAGGAGCCCTACGAGCAGTACTTC.